This entry lists 32 T cell receptor beta chains sequenced from one sample in a study of glioma-infiltrating T cells. Using RNA template, CDR3s of TCR alpha and beta were amplified with iRepertoire arm-PCR. TCRdb recomputed calls from the multiplex PCR reads with MiXCR, one row per CDR3 protein. Of around 350,000 distinct CDR3 sequences in the sample, less than 50% were seen once. Sequencing was performed on glioma tissue, nonneoplastic brain tissue, or PBMCs (not recorded which). The receptors derive from a human donor with low-grade glioma or glioblastoma, undergoing nonglioma brain surgery, or in good health (not recorded which).

Comments on this clonotype: This may be a read error, as it is one base from a much larger clone. V usage is TRBV27 and J usage is TRBJ1-3, with 7 nucleotides matching TRBD1. Trimming removed 4 bases from V and 8 bases from J; junction bases left unmatched: 11. Germline CDR1 and CDR2: MNHEY and SMNVEV (reference sequence). This CDR3 spans 15 amino acids. The CDR3 nucleotides read TGTGCCAGCAGTTCCCCCCGGGACAGCGAAGACACCATATATTTT. Residues: CASSSPRDSEDTIYF.

This clonotype was observed a handful of times. The V call is TRBV20-1, the J call TRBJ2-5; TRBD2 matches 7 bases. CDR1 and CDR2 from the germline V gene are DFQATT and SNEGSKA (reference sequence). Trimming took 2 bases from V and 1 from J; bases not matched to a gene: 4. This CDR3 is built from 14 residues. CDR3 loop: CSARTSVIQETQYF. The DNA for the CDR3 is TGCAGTGCTAGAACTAGCGTAATCCAAGAGACCCAGTACTTC.

In this sample, this clonotype turned up many times. The chain combines TRBV12-3 or TRBV12-4 with TRBJ2-1, with D perhaps being TRBD1 or TRBD2 (5 bases each). The CDR3 length is 12 residues. Trimming took 3 bases from V and 8 from J, leaving 8 bases between them. The CDR3 loop reads CASSFGGYEQFF. The CDR3 DNA reads as TGTGCCAGCAGTTTTGGGGGTTATGAGCAGTTCTTC.

The V gene is TRBV25-1, the J gene TRBJ2-1; no clear D gene. Trimming removed 11 bases at V and 4 bases at J, with 15 bases between. The V gene's germline CDR1 is MGHDK and CDR2 SYGVNS. This CDR3 comprises 13 residues. CDR3 sequence (DNA): TGTGCCGCCAAGGCACAAGCTTACAATGAGCAGTTCTTC. Protein sequence: CAAKAQAYNEQFF.

The chain combines TRBV11-3 with TRBJ2-1; 12 bases line up with TRBD2. Germline V gives CDR1 SGHNT, CDR2 YENEEA. The CDR3 has 16 amino acids. Trimming cost V 2 bases and J 7 bases; bases outside gene matches: 6. The CDR3 spells CASSLLAGGPGNEQFF. CDR3 coding DNA: TGTGCCAGCAGCTTACTAGCGGGAGGGCCGGGGAATGAGCAGTTCTTC.

This clonotype was seen more than once but under ten times. The chain joins TRBV28 to TRBJ2-3, with TRBD2 identical over 12 bases. Per the germline V gene, CDR1 is MDHEN and CDR2 is SYDVKM. The CDR3 covers 16 residues. Unmatched junction bases numbered 9, after V lost 6 bases and J lost 5 bases. The CDR3 here is CASSPQTSGSLDTQYF. DNA for the CDR3: TGTGCCAGCAGCCCACAGACTAGCGGGAGCTTAGATACGCAGTATTTT. Complete variable domain (other parts from reference TRBV28 and TRBJ2-3): DVKVTQSSRYLVKRTGEKVFLECVQDMDHENMFWYRQDPGLGLRLIYFSYDVKMKEKGDIPEGYSVSREKKERFSLILESASTNQTSMYLCASSPQTSGSLDTQYFGPGTRLTVL.

This clonotype was recorded a few times. The chain couples TRBV4-2 to TRBJ2-7; possibly TRBD2 for D (6 bases). In germline, CDR1 is LGHNA, CDR2 YNFKEQ. V lost 2 bases, J lost 5 bases, and 13 bases lay in between. This CDR3 is 14 amino acids long. The CDR3 nucleotides read TGTGCCAGCAGCCAAACTACCGGGGGTGACGAGCAGTACTTC. Protein: CASSQTTGGDEQYF.

This clonotype was counted between two and nine times. This chain connects TRBV7-8 to TRBJ2-7; the match to TRBD2 covers 10 bases. The CDR3 totals 13 residues. Trimming at V came to 4 bases and at J to 5 bases, leaving 2 bases not matched to a gene. The germline V gene has CDR1 SGHVS and CDR2 FQNEAQ. The CDR3 coding sequence is TGTGCCAGCAGCTCTAGCGGGAGCCACGAGCAGTACTTC. The encoded protein is CASSSSGSHEQYF.

Of note for this clonotype: Being one base from a much bigger clone, this may be a read error. The chain couples TRBV7-2 to TRBJ2-7; D gene ambiguous. The CDR3 contains 13 residues. V was pared by 7 bases and J by 5 bases, with 15 bases between. Looked up from germline, CDR1 is SGHTA and CDR2 is FQGNSA. The CDR3 region is CASTPRSGDEQYF. CDR3 DNA: TGTGCCAGCACTCCCAGATCCGGCGACGAGCAGTACTTC.

The CDR3 DNA sequence: TGTGCCACCAGCAGAGCGGGGCAGGCCCATGCTGGAAACACCATATATTTT. It codes for CATSRAGQAHAGNTIYF. This chain uses TRBV15 with TRBJ1-3, with D possibly TRBD1 on 5 matching bases. V was shortened by 1 base and J by 2 bases, with 15 bases between the two germline ends. This CDR3 region has 17 residues. Germline V gives CDR1 LNHNV, CDR2 YYDKDF (reference sequence).

This clonotype was seen ten or more times. The chain couples TRBV6-1 to TRBJ1-2; 10 bases agree with TRBD1. Germline V gives CDR1 MNHNS, CDR2 SASEGT. V shed 6 bases and J 2 bases; nucleotides not matched to a gene: 3. There are 14 residues in the CDR3. CDR3 loop: CASRLDRGNYGYTF. DNA of the CDR3: TGTGCCAGCAGGCTGGACAGGGGGAACTATGGCTACACCTTC.

This clonotype was counted a single time. Germline is not matched at one junction end, which may reflect a read error. The gene calls are TRBV20-1 and TRBJ2-3; D is unclear. CDR1 and CDR2 (germline): DFQATT, SNEGSKA (reference sequence). CDR3 size: 16 residues. The CDR3 nucleotides are TGCAGTGCTGGAGACCGGAAGGGAATTTTGGCAGATACGCAGTATTTT. Translating gives CSAGDRKGILADTQYF.

This clonotype was seen more than once but under ten times. The chain couples TRBV4-1 to TRBJ1-1; D might be TRBD1 (6 bases). Germline lookup yields CDR1 MGHRA and CDR2 YSYEKL. This CDR3 contains 16 residues. V dropped 2 bases and J dropped 5 bases, with 18 bases sitting between them. CDR3 region: CASSQKGQGGGTEAFF. CDR3 in DNA: TGCGCCAGCAGCCAAAAAGGGCAGGGAGGGGGGACTGAAGCTTTCTTT.

This clonotype was recorded a few times. The V call is TRBV7-3, the J call TRBJ2-1, with 7 bases aligning to TRBD2. The CDR3 loop spans 15 amino acids. The J segment lost 7 bases and the V segment lost 1 base, leaving 7 bases of the junction unmatched. CDR1 SGHTA and CDR2 FQGTGA come from the germline V gene. The CDR3 spells CASSLIRRELNEQFF. The CDR3 DNA reads TGTGCCAGCAGCTTAATCCGGCGGGAGTTGAATGAGCAGTTCTTC.

The rearrangement joins TRBV10-3 to TRBJ2-1; 8 nucleotides line up with TRBD2. The CDR3 extends over 20 amino acids. Germline assignment: CDR1 ENHRY and CDR2 SYGVKD. The trim removed 5 bases at V and 1 base at J, leaving 19 bases unmatched. The DNA for the CDR3 is TGTGCCATCAGTAAACCTAGCGGGCCCTACTCTCATTTGTCCTACAATGAGCAGTTCTTC. Its protein product is CAISKPSGPYSHLSYNEQFF.

Remarks on this clonotype: One end of the junction is discordant with germline, which a read error may explain. This rearrangement joins TRBV10-3 to TRBJ1-3, with D possibly matching TRBD1 (5 bases). The CDR3 loop spans 14 amino acids. Germline values: CDR1 ENHRY, CDR2 SYGVKD. The CDR3 sequence is CAISDQGYGSTIYF. The DNA for the CDR3 is TGTGCCATCAGTGACCAGGGTTACGGAAGCACCATATATTTT.

Concerning this clonotype: This may be a read error: a much more frequent sequence differs by one nucleotide. The chain is built from TRBV6-5 and TRBJ2-4, with D possibly called TRBD1 or TRBD2 (6 bases each). Looked up from germline, CDR1 is MNHEY and CDR2 is SVGAGI. The CDR3 is made up of 16 amino acids. CDR3 region: CAGSYSGALAKNIQYF. The CDR3 DNA is TGTGCCGGCAGTTACTCGGGGGCATTAGCCAAAAACATTCAGTACTTC.

This clonotype was recorded a few times. The J gene is TRBJ1-2, the V gene TRBV4-2, with D unclear. The CDR3 has 16 amino acids. The germline CDR1 and CDR2 sequences are LGHNA and YNFKEQ. V lost 0 bases and J lost 8, with 19 bases in between. The CDR3 coding sequence is TGTGCCAGCAGCCAAGATCACCCCGGTACACCCGGAGGCTACACCTTC. Translated, it gives CASSQDHPGTPGGYTF.

This clonotype was observed many times. The chain has TRBV6-2 or TRBV6-3 and TRBJ1-2; 7 nucleotides line up with TRBD1. This CDR3 contains 15 residues. Germline lookup yields CDR1 MNHEY and CDR2 SVGEGT. Trimming removed 4 bases from V and 0 bases from J; junction bases left unmatched: 5. The DNA of the CDR3 is TGTGCCAGCAGTTCCCCGGACAGGACTAACTATGGCTACACCTTC. Translation: CASSSPDRTNYGYTF.

This clonotype was seen more than once but under ten times. The CDR3: CASSQDRSNYGYTF. The CDR3 DNA follows: TGCGCCAGCAGCCAAGACAGGTCTAACTATGGCTACACCTTC. This chain links TRBV4-3 with TRBJ1-2; no clear D gene. The CDR3 runs 14 residues. In germline, CDR1 is LGHNA, CDR2 YSLEER. Deletions cut 0 bases from V and 0 bases from J, with 5 bases between.

This clonotype was seen more than once but under ten times. CDR3 in amino acids: CASDNGQAGVSYEQYF. CDR3 nucleotides: TGTGCCAGCGACAACGGACAGGCGGGCGTCTCCTACGAGCAGTACTTC. The chain has TRBV7-9 and TRBJ2-7, with TRBD1 matching over 7 bases. The germline CDR1 and CDR2 sequences are SEHNR and FQNEAQ (reference sequence). CDR3 size: 16 residues. V gave up 8 bases and J gave up 0 bases; unmatched junction bases: 13.

As regards this clonotype: At one end the junction does not follow the germline gene, possibly because of a read error. J is TRBJ1-4 and V is TRBV7-9; D remains unclear. Per germline, CDR1 SEHNR and CDR2 FQNEAQ (reference sequence). This CDR3 has 14 amino acids. CDR3 residues: CASGFGQVNEKLFF. DNA of the CDR3: TGTGCCAGCGGCTTCGGGCAGGTCAATGAAAAACTGTTTTTT.

About this clonotype itself: A junction end diverges from the germline sequence, so it may reflect a read error. The chain links TRBV6-1 to TRBJ1-5; tentative D call: TRBD1 (6 bases). The CDR3 spans 13 residues. Germline CDR1 MNHNS, CDR2 SASEGT. The CDR3 loop is CASGESTGSPQHF. The CDR3 DNA reads TGTGCCAGCGGTGAATCGACAGGCTCGCCCCAGCATTTT.

In this sample, this clonotype turned up many times. The CDR3 reads CATSRDTGKGHYSNQPQHF. DNA for the CDR3: TGTGCCACCAGCAGAGATACAGGGAAGGGACACTATAGCAATCAGCCCCAGCATTTT. The gene calls are TRBV15 and TRBJ1-5, with D possibly matching TRBD1 (6 bases). The CDR3 covers 19 residues. V lost 0 bases and J lost 0, with 18 bases in between. Germline values: CDR1 LNHNV, CDR2 YYDKDF (reference sequence).

The chain has TRBV9 and TRBJ2-1; possibly TRBD2 for D (7 bases). V gave up 3 bases and J gave up 9 bases, with 16 bases separating them. Germline V lookup: CDR1 SGDLS, CDR2 YYNGEE. The CDR3 is made up of 14 amino acids. In nucleotides, the CDR3 is TGTGCCAGCAGCGCTCATGGGGGGGCAACTGAGCAGTTCTTC. It is translated as CASSAHGGATEQFF.

This chain uses TRBV7-3 with TRBJ2-1, with TRBD2 matching 7 bases. This CDR3 contains 15 residues. J gave up 6 bases and V 6 bases, and 11 bases lay outside the gene matches. Germline CDR1 reads SGHTA; CDR2 reads FQGTGA. This CDR3 reads CASSPGLAESNEQFF. The CDR3, as DNA: TGTGCCAGCAGTCCGGGGCTAGCGGAATCCAATGAGCAGTTCTTC.

Details on this clonotype: At one of its ends the junction is not consistent with the germline gene, which may arise from a read error. This chain links TRBV6-1 with TRBJ2-1, with 10 bases lining up with TRBD2. Germline assignment: CDR1 MNHNS and CDR2 SASEGT. This CDR3 comprises 15 residues. CDR3 nucleotides: TGTGCCCGCAGTTTGGGACTAGCGCCCTACAATGAGCAGTTCTTC. The encoded protein is CARSLGLAPYNEQFF.

The J gene is TRBJ1-2, the V gene TRBV27; D unclear. The CDR3 has 13 residues. Germline V lookup: CDR1 MNHEY, CDR2 SMNVEV (reference sequence). Trimming left V 3 bases short and J 10 bases short, with 15 bases between. The CDR3 spells CASSFGRSYNYTF. DNA of the CDR3: TGTGCCAGCAGTTTCGGACGGAGCTATAACTACACCTTC.

This clonotype was found many times. The V and J genes are TRBV6-1 and TRBJ2-1, with 10 bases that match TRBD1. With V trimmed by 8 bases and J by 5 bases, 12 bases remained unmatched. CDR3 size: 16 residues. Germline CDR1 MNHNS, CDR2 SASEGT. The CDR3 is CASARQGATPNNEQFF. CDR3 DNA: TGTGCCAGCGCTAGACAGGGGGCGACTCCTAACAATGAGCAGTTCTTC.

The V gene is TRBV7-2, the J gene TRBJ2-5, with 7 positions matching TRBD1. The length of the CDR3 is 13 residues. From germline, CDR1 is SGHTA and CDR2 FQGNSA. J lost 5 bases, V lost 5 bases, and 5 bases had no gene match. CDR3 region: CASSDDREETQYF. The CDR3 nucleotides read TGTGCCAGCAGCGATGACAGGGAGGAGACCCAGTACTTC.

This clonotype showed up just a few times. The CDR3: CASSLSATSGRARTGELFF. The CDR3 bases are TGTGCCAGCAGTTTATCGGCAACTAGCGGGAGGGCTAGAACCGGGGAGCTGTTTTTT. This chain joins TRBV27 and TRBJ2-2; 13 bases align to TRBD2. CDR3 length equals 19 residues. Trimming removed 0 bases from V and 5 bases from J; junction bases left unmatched: 9. Per germline, CDR1 MNHEY and CDR2 SMNVEV (reference sequence).

In this sample, this clonotype turned up a few times. V is TRBV4-3 and J is TRBJ2-2; D might be TRBD1 (5 bases). The ends were cut back, 4 bases at V and 5 bases at J, with 20 bases in the middle. Germline values: CDR1 LGHNA, CDR2 YSLEER. The CDR3 runs to 17 residues. CDR3 residues: CASSPYAWGRLTGELFF. Here the CDR3 DNA reads TGCGCCAGCAGCCCCTACGCATGGGGCAGGCTGACCGGGGAGCTGTTTTTT.